The 8 T cell receptor beta chains below all came from one sample that was sequenced in a study of blood T cell repertoires in COVID-19. TCRdb's table, derived via immunoSEQ multiplex PCR, lists solely in-frame clones and lacks some. The repertoire holds some 200,000 clones, with around 82% as singletons. Sequenced: peripheral blood. Receptor source: a woman in her thirties or forties with acute or convalescent COVID-19.

This clone came up a few times. The chain has TRBV29-1 and TRBJ2-3, with 7 positions matching TRBD2. Trimming at V came to 4 bases and at J to 4 bases, leaving 8 bases not matched to a gene. The CDR3 sequence is 14 residues long. Germline V gene lookup returns CDR1 SQVTM and CDR2 ANQGSEA. CDR3 DNA: TGCAGCGTTGCTAAGGCTAGCGGAGCAGATACGCAGTATTTT. Protein sequence: CSVAKASGADTQYF.

The chain links TRBV9 to TRBJ2-7, with 16 positions matching TRBD2. Per the germline V gene, CDR1 is SGDLS and CDR2 is YYNGEE. This CDR3 is 15 amino acids long. Trimming removed 4 bases from V and 7 bases from J; junction bases left unmatched: 5. The CDR3 reads CASSIGTSGRAEQYF. CDR3 bases: TGTGCCAGCAGCATCGGGACTAGCGGGAGGGCTGAGCAGTACTTC.

The rearrangement links TRBV25-1 to TRBJ1-2; the D is unclear. CDR1 MGHDK and CDR2 SYGVNS come from the germline V gene. The CDR3 sequence is 16 residues long. Trimming removed 3 bases at V and 8 bases at J, with 22 bases between. CDR3 DNA sequence: TGTGCCAGCAGTGAGTCAGGTTCCTTACTTGCACTGGGCTACACCTTC. It is translated as CASSESGSLLALGYTF.

The J gene is TRBJ1-3, the V gene TRBV5-6; no clear D. V lost 2 bases to trimming and J lost 0 bases, with 9 bases between them. This CDR3 is 15 amino acids long. Germline V gene sequence: CDR1 SGHDT, CDR2 YYEEEE. In DNA, the CDR3 is TGTGCCAGCAGCTTACGGGAGACCTCTGGAAACACCATATATTTT. Amino acid sequence: CASSLRETSGNTIYF.

The rearrangement joins TRBV5-1 to TRBJ2-5; D gene ambiguous. The ends were cut back, 0 bases at V and 5 bases at J, with 5 bases in the middle. This CDR3 contains 12 residues. Germline assignment: CDR1 SGHRS and CDR2 YFSETQ. CDR3 sequence reads: CASSLARETQYF. The CDR3 DNA is TGCGCCAGCAGCTTGGCCCGGGAGACCCAGTACTTC.

The genes are TRBV13 and TRBJ2-2; TRBD1 aligns across 7 bases. Germline CDR1 reads PRHDT; CDR2 reads FYEKMQ (reference sequence). The CDR3 runs to 17 residues. V lost 0 bases, J lost 5 bases, and 9 bases stayed unmatched. The CDR3 region is CASSLGIQGSRTGELFF. CDR3 sequence (DNA): TGTGCCAGCAGCTTAGGAATACAGGGGTCGCGGACCGGGGAGCTGTTTTTT.

This chain uses TRBV29-1 with TRBJ2-1; 15 bases are shared with TRBD2. Germline CDR1 and CDR2: SQVTM and ANQGSEA. The trim removed 0 bases at V and 2 bases at J, leaving 17 bases unmatched. This CDR3 spans 22 amino acids. Here the CDR3 DNA reads TGCAGCGTTGAAGATCTGAGTGGTCGGACTAGCGGGAGGGTTTTCACCTACAATGAGCAGTTCTTC. Its translation: CSVEDLSGRTSGRVFTYNEQFF.

V usage is TRBV6-2 or TRBV6-3 and J usage is TRBJ2-7, with TRBD1 matching 8 bases. This CDR3 is built from 13 residues. V dropped 5 bases and J dropped 7; count of bases not matched to a gene: 7. Germline V gives CDR1 MNHEY, CDR2 SVGEGT. The CDR3 sequence is CASSKQGAREQYF. The CDR3 region has the DNA TGTGCCAGCAGTAAGCAGGGGGCGAGGGAGCAGTACTTC.